This T cell receptor (beta chain) is from a study of neurological immune-mediated disorders. Study-wide results and caveats: None of the CDR3 amino acid sequences of expanded clones were shared across subjects, and this suggested private repertoires in all groups. The most TCR clonal expansion was seen in HTLV-1-associated myelopathy, and the least was seen in multiple sclerosis, which fell below healthy controls.

Documented time point: longitudinal time-point 1 (baseline). The unsorted libraries were generated from a total of 2 million PBMCs, which had been stored in RNAlater at -80 C. cDNA was made by 5'RACE with 10-nucleotide random UMIs. TCRdb re-derived calls from the 5' RACE reads in MiXCR, one entry per CDR3 protein. The sample shows tens of thousands of distinct CDR3 sequences, 9.5% to 12% of them seen only once. Per the germline V gene, CDR1 is LNHDA and CDR2 is SQIVND (reference sequence). CDR3 length: 15 amino acids. The V segment lost 3 bases and the J segment 4 bases; nucleotides outside the gene matches: 6. This clonotype occurred many times. Its antigen is as yet unknown.

V gene TRBV19 combines with J gene TRBJ2-1; 7 bases are a match to TRBD1. The source of this sequence is a male donor with HTLV-1-associated myelopathy (HAM/TSP). Sequencing was done on a sample of PBMCs. The CDR3 DNA sequence: TGTGCCAGTAGTATGGCCCTGACAGGGTACAATGAGCAGTTCTTC. This gives the protein CASSMALTGYNEQFF.